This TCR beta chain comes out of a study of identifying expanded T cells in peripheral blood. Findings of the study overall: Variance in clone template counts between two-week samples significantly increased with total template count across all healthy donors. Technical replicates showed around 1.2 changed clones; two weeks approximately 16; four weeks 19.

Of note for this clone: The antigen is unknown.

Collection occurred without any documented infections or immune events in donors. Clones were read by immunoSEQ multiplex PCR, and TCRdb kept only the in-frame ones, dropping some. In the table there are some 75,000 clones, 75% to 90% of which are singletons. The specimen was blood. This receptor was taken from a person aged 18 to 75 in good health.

The CDR3 DNA sequence: TGTGCCAGCAGCATACGTCCCTACGAGCAGTACTTC. Protein: CASSIRPYEQYF. The chain recombines TRBV21-1 with TRBJ2-7. TRBV21-1 is reported as a pseudogene. This CDR3 is 12 amino acids long.